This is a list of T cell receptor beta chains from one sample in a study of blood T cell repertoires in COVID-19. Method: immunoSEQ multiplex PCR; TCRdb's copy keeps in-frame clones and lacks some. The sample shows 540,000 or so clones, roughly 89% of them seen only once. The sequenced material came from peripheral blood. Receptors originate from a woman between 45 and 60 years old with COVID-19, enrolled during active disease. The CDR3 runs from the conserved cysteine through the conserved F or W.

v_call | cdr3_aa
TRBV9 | CASSSRLGGRSYGYTF
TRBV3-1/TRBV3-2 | CASSPPSYQGGRLNTEAFF
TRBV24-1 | CATSDSHNQPQHF
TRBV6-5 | CATSEGFYEQYF
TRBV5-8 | CASSLSPGLMNTEAFF
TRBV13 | CASSSRTGEGGGYTF
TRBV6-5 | CASTRGTGASYEQYF
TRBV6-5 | CASSASGGYTEAFF
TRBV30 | CASSGGDQTEQFF
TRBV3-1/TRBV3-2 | CASSQVVGREFF
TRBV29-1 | CSVGESGANVLTF
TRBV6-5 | CASSYSLSGGTEAFF
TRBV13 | CASSLGLGRKVQYF
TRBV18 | CASAGVNKNTEAFF
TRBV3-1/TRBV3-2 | CASSQRIGNYGYTF
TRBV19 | CASSIAGFEPQHF
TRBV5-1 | CASSLGLTNEQFF
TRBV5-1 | CASSLALGSGGADEQFF
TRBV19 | CASSIGLGGITEAFF
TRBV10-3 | CAIQRDRNTDTQYF
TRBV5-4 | CASSPRQGRAANEKLFF
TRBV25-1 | CASSAQGYTEAFF
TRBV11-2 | CASSSGTGAYEQYF
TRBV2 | CASSEQKDTGTPTLPLTDTQYF
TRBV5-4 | CASSSGTGGNEQFF
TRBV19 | CASSSLQGIYTDTQYF
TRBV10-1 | CASKPAGAGELFF
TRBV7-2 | CASSPGTGYNSPLHF
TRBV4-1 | CASSHPETQDTQYF
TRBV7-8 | CASSRPGQGAHTEAFF
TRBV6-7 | CASSYLPLGPGTGDYEQYF
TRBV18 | CASSLGLAPNEQFF
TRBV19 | CASNGLAGYQSSYNEQFF
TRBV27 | CASSLPPGRGTDTQYF
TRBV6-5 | CASGRRAGQGVEQYF